Presented here are 3 T cell receptor beta chains from one specimen sequenced in a study of control samples from healthy donors and cancer patients. Sequencing used immunoSEQ multiplex PCR; TCRdb keeps in-frame clones, though not all of them. Of about 180,000 clones detected, roughly 92% appear once; the ten largest clones hold around 1.5%. Sequenced input: blood. Every receptor here comes from a woman aged 18-29 years in good health.

V gene TRBV9 combines with J gene TRBJ2-1; 7 nucleotides agree with TRBD2. Germline CDR1 SGDLS, CDR2 YYNGEE. Trimming took 0 bases from V and 7 from J; bases not matched to a gene: 7. The CDR3 has 15 residues. In DNA, the CDR3 is TGTGCCAGCAGCGTAGGCTTTCGGGGGGAAAATGAGCAGTTCTTC. Its translation is CASSVGFRGENEQFF.

This rearrangement joins TRBV7-8 to TRBJ2-3; TRBD2 agrees at 8 bases. CDR1 SGHVS and CDR2 FQNEAQ come from the germline V gene. The V gene end was trimmed by 6 bases and the J gene end by 7 bases; junction bases not matched to a gene: 6. CDR3 size: 13 residues. The chain's CDR3 is CASSREGLYTQYF. The CDR3 nucleotides read TGTGCCAGCAGTCGGGAGGGCCTATATACGCAGTATTTT.

The chain uses TRBV2 and TRBJ1-6; D is unclear. Germline CDR1 and CDR2: SNHLY and FYNNEI. With 6 bases removed from V and 2 bases from J, the gap between germline ends came to 5 bases. The CDR3 extends over 13 amino acids. In DNA form, the CDR3 reads TGTGCCAGCAGATCCACCTATAATTCACCCCTCCACTTT. Protein sequence: CASRSTYNSPLHF.